A selection of T cell receptor beta chains follows, all from one sample in a study of T cells in Graves' hyperthyroidism and ophthalmopathy. TCRdb re-derived calls from the multiplex PCR reads in MiXCR, one entry per CDR3 protein. The data hold around 280,000 distinct CDR3 sequences, with roughly 13% observed a single time. The sequenced sample consisted of blood. The receptor source for this set is a woman between 40 and 50 years old with Graves' hyperthyroidism. The CDR3 runs from the conserved cysteine through the conserved F or W. A D gene is named only where the DNA matches it firmly. Size tells how often a clone was seen (once, few, many) or the class of an expanded clone, and some rows leave it out.

d_gene	v_gene	abundance	j_gene	CDR3aa	CDR3nt
NA	TRBV18	NA	TRBJ1-1	CASSVGGLRPTLSEAFF	TGTGCCAGCTCAGTCGGGGGGCTCAGGCCCACCCTCTCAGAAGCTTTCTTT
TRBD1	TRBV15	NA	TRBJ2-7	CATSSRDRGSYEQYF	TGTGCCACCAGCAGCCGGGACAGGGGATCGTACGAGCAGTACTTC
NA	TRBV5-1	NA	TRBJ1-1	CASSSRGWGEAFF	TGCGCCAGCAGCTCCCGGGGGTGGGGTGAAGCTTTCTTT
TRBD1	TRBV6-2/TRBV6-3	NA	TRBJ1-6	CASRRGTGQSPLHF	TGTGCCAGCAGACGCGGGACAGGGCAATCACCCCTCCACTTT
TRBD1	TRBV29-1	NA	TRBJ2-1	CSVEGVRDRISDEQFF	TGCAGCGTTGAAGGGGTGCGGGACAGGATATCCGATGAGCAGTTCTTC
TRBD2	TRBV6-1	many	TRBJ2-7	CASRSSGSSYEQYF	TGTGCCAGCAGATCTAGCGGGAGCTCCTACGAGCAGTACTTC
NA	TRBV10-2	many	TRBJ2-3	CASSAVGGTDTQYF	TGCGCCAGCAGTGCCGTGGGAGGCACAGATACGCAGTATTTT
TRBD2	TRBV10-2	many	TRBJ2-1	CASSVASGRNEQFF	TGCGCCAGCAGTGTAGCTAGCGGGAGGAATGAGCAGTTCTTC
NA	TRBV6-5	few	TRBJ1-4	CASSYGQGTGKLFF	TGTGCCAGCAGTTACGGCCAGGGGACGGGAAAACTGTTTTTT
TRBD2	TRBV7-9	NA	TRBJ2-7	CASSIGLAGGTSYEQYF	TGTGCCAGCAGCATAGGACTAGCGGGAGGGACCTCCTACGAGCAGTACTTC
TRBD1	TRBV7-9	NA	TRBJ2-7	CASSFRDRLYNEQYF	TGTGCCAGCAGCTTCAGGGACAGGTTATACAATGAGCAGTACTTC